The clone carrying this TCR beta chain was observed once. Treatment indicated: over 15 received Ad26.COV2.S at low or high dose, single or two shots; roughly 5 received placebo; per-sample allocation not given. Collection of samples fell on day 63 after the first vaccine or placebo injection. An adult donor aged 18-55 years was enrolled in Boston. This CDR3 is 14 amino acids long. V shed 0 bases, J shed 6 bases, and the junction held 2 bases outside the gene matches. Germline V gives CDR1 KGHSH, CDR2 LQKENI. The entry originates in a study of Ad26.COV2.S vaccination and SARS-CoV-2 variants. Study background: Donor was one of the participants in the Ad26.COV2.S arm of the COV1001 trial. Ad26.COV2.S was injected intramuscularly once or twice, 56 days apart.

Measured with immunoSEQ multiplex PCR; TCRdb has only the in-frame clones, and not every one. The data show roughly 240,000 clones, roughly 88% seen once. The chain couples TRBV18 to TRBJ1-5; 7 bases are shared with TRBD1. The material sequenced was peripheral blood, taken in a trial of Ad26.COV2.S vaccine versus placebo. The receptor comes from a person between 18 and 65 years old who received the Ad26.COV2.S COVID-19 vaccine or a placebo. DNA of the CDR3: TGTGCCAGCTCACCACCGGGGGACAGTCAGCCCCAGCATTTT. It translates to CASSPPGDSQPQHF.